This entry lists 17 T cell receptor beta chains sequenced from one sample in a study of blood T cell repertoires in COVID-19. This table comes from immunoSEQ multiplex PCR, and its TCRdb copy is limited to in-frame clones, with some not included. This sample has around 190,000 clones, with more than 70% found just once. Sequenced sample: peripheral blood. Every receptor here comes from a young man with active or convalescent COVID-19.

As to this clone: In the same sample, other DNA sequences code for this CDR3. The V call is TRBV7-2, the J call TRBJ1-5; 7 positions match TRBD1. The ends lost 2 bases at V and 7 bases at J; junction bases unmatched: 5. This CDR3 is built from 14 residues. Germline V gene lookup returns CDR1 SGHTA and CDR2 FQGNSA. The CDR3 spells CASSLRTGGQPQHF. The CDR3 DNA follows: TGTGCCAGCAGCTTAAGGACAGGCGGCCAGCCCCAGCATTTT.

V usage is TRBV9 and J usage is TRBJ1-2; 8 bases align to TRBD1. Germline V gives CDR1 SGDLS, CDR2 YYNGEE. This CDR3 has 15 residues. The J segment lost 1 base and the V segment lost 0 bases, leaving 2 bases of the junction unmatched. The CDR3 region has the DNA TGTGCCAGCAGCGTAGGGACAGGGCTTAACTATGGCTACACCTTC. It is translated as CASSVGTGLNYGYTF.

J is TRBJ1-2 and V is TRBV5-4; D possibly corresponds to TRBD1 (5 bases). Germline-derived CDR1 and CDR2 are SGHNT and YYREEE (reference sequence). The length of the CDR3 is 13 residues. V lost 0 bases, J lost 2 bases, and 5 bases lay in between. This CDR3 is CASSLAGNYGYTF. The CDR3 DNA reads as TGTGCCAGCAGCTTGGCAGGGAACTATGGCTACACCTTC.

CDR3 amino acids: CASSLDRALAGARDTQYF. The CDR3 DNA follows: TGTGCCAGCAGCCTCGACCGCGCACTAGCGGGAGCGAGAGATACGCAGTATTTT. The chain combines TRBV7-9 with TRBJ2-3; 11 bases align to TRBD2. Germline CDR1 is SEHNR and CDR2 is FQNEAQ (reference sequence). The CDR3 extends over 18 amino acids. Trimming took 5 bases from V and 5 from J; bases not matched to a gene: 15.

The chain joins TRBV6-5 to TRBJ1-5; tentative D call: TRBD1 (5 bases). The CDR3 contains 15 residues. Trimming left V 8 bases short and J 0 bases short, with 14 bases between. Germline V gives CDR1 MNHEY, CDR2 SVGAGI. CDR3: CASRTQTDSNQPQHF. CDR3 bases: TGTGCCAGCCGGACCCAGACAGATAGCAATCAGCCCCAGCATTTT.

The chain carries TRBV10-3 and TRBJ1-1, with TRBD1 matching over 7 bases. Germline lookup yields CDR1 ENHRY and CDR2 SYGVKD. V shed 2 bases, J shed 3 bases, and the junction held 12 bases outside the gene matches. The CDR3 sequence is 17 residues long. CDR3 sequence: CAISEPRDSSTHTEAFF. Written as DNA, the CDR3 is TGTGCCATCAGTGAGCCGAGGGACAGTTCTACTCACACTGAAGCTTTCTTT.

The sample holds a few counts of this clone. V is TRBV30 and J is TRBJ1-6; no clear D. Between the trimmed V and J ends, which lost 5 bases and 10 bases, there was a span of 15 bases. Germline assignment: CDR1 GTSNPN and CDR2 SVGIG (reference sequence). The CDR3 contains 13 residues. Here the CDR3 reads CAWGRSEFSPLHF. The CDR3 nucleotides read TGTGCCTGGGGGAGGTCCGAGTTCTCACCCCTCCACTTT.

The table lists this clone with a count of one. J is TRBJ1-5 and V is TRBV4-1; D ambiguous. The V gene's germline CDR1 is MGHRA and CDR2 YSYEKL. This CDR3 has 13 residues. Trimming stripped 2 bases from V and 7 bases from J, with 9 bases between. The CDR3 nucleotides read TGCGCCAGCAGCCAAAGCTTTCGACAGCCCCAGCATTTT. Translated: CASSQSFRQPQHF.

V usage is TRBV3-1 (or the pseudogene TRBV3-2) and J usage is TRBJ1-5; D call uncertain. V dropped 2 bases and J dropped 1 base, with 6 bases sitting between them. Germline V gene lookup returns CDR1 LGHDT and CDR2 YNNKEL (reference sequence). This CDR3 is built from 14 residues. CDR3 nucleotide sequence: TGTGCCAGCAGCCAATCAGTCAGCAATCAGCCCCAGCATTTT. The encoded protein is CASSQSVSNQPQHF.

The J gene is TRBJ2-7, the V gene TRBV11-2, with a weak D call TRBD1 (5 bases). This CDR3 has 15 residues. V was trimmed by 1 base and J by 2 bases, leaving 12 bases between them. Germline CDR1 reads SGHAT; CDR2 reads FQNNGV. CDR3 loop: CASSLGVGVTYEQYF. CDR3 in DNA: TGTGCCAGCAGCTTAGGTGTAGGGGTGACCTACGAGCAGTACTTC.

This chain uses TRBV30 with TRBJ1-4, with D possibly TRBD1 on 5 matching bases. CDR3 length: 12 amino acids. Germline CDR1 is GTSNPN and CDR2 is SVGIG (reference sequence). Trimming stripped 2 bases from V and 8 bases from J, with 9 bases between. CDR3: CAWSQGSEKLFF. In DNA, the CDR3 is TGTGCCTGGAGTCAGGGTAGCGAAAAACTGTTTTTT.

V gene TRBV24-1 combines with J gene TRBJ1-5; D uncertain. V shed 4 bases and J shed 2 bases, with 20 bases lying between them. CDR3 length equals 18 residues. Germline V gene data show CDR1 as KGHDR and CDR2 as SFDVKD. The CDR3 here is CATSDLGGSQVGNQPQHF. Here the CDR3 DNA reads TGTGCCACCAGTGACCTGGGAGGGTCCCAAGTGGGCAATCAGCCCCAGCATTTT.

The chain couples TRBV11-1 to TRBJ2-3, with 9 positions matching TRBD1. V lost 5 bases to trimming and J lost 4 bases; unmatched junction nucleotides: 7. Germline values: CDR1 SGHAT, CDR2 FQDESV (reference sequence). This CDR3 has 15 residues. The CDR3 reads CASSSNRGRADTQYF. DNA for the CDR3: TGTGCCAGCAGCAGCAACAGGGGGCGCGCAGATACGCAGTATTTT.

The chain couples TRBV5-4 to TRBJ1-2; 9 bases line up with TRBD1. Per germline, CDR1 SGHNT and CDR2 YYREEE (reference sequence). The length of the CDR3 is 15 residues. Losses at the gene ends were 4 bases for V and 2 bases for J; bases not matched to a gene: 6. The CDR3 nucleotides are TGTGCCAGCAGCATGGGACAGGGTTTGAACTATGGCTACACCTTC. Translation: CASSMGQGLNYGYTF.

As concerns this clone: The identical CDR3 is also encoded by other nucleotide sequences in the sample. The V and J genes are TRBV6-5 and TRBJ2-5; D is undetermined. CDR3 size: 12 residues. Deletions cut 0 bases from V and 7 bases from J, with 6 bases between. Germline lookup yields CDR1 MNHEY and CDR2 SVGAGI. CDR3 protein: CASSYSSGTQYF. As DNA, the CDR3 is TGTGCCAGCAGTTACTCATCCGGGACCCAGTACTTC.

The CDR3, as DNA: TGTGCCAGTATGGGGGGGGCGGCGGGAAGCTCCTACAATGAGCAGTTCTTC. Translating gives CASMGGAAGSSYNEQFF. The rearrangement joins TRBV19 to TRBJ2-1; D is perhaps TRBD2 (7 bases). V was pared by 7 bases and J by 0 bases, with 19 bases between. Germline V gene sequence: CDR1 LNHDA, CDR2 SQIVND (reference sequence). The CDR3 extends over 17 amino acids.

This clone was seen only once. The gene calls are TRBV30 and TRBJ1-1, with 8 positions matching TRBD1. CDR1 is GTSNPN, CDR2 SVGIG, per germline (reference sequence). This CDR3 is built from 16 residues. The V gene end was trimmed by 2 bases and the J gene end by 8 bases; junction bases not matched to a gene: 16. CDR3 DNA: TGTGCCTGGAGTACCCACCCGGGACAGGTTATGAGGGAAGCTTTCTTT. It codes for CAWSTHPGQVMREAFF.